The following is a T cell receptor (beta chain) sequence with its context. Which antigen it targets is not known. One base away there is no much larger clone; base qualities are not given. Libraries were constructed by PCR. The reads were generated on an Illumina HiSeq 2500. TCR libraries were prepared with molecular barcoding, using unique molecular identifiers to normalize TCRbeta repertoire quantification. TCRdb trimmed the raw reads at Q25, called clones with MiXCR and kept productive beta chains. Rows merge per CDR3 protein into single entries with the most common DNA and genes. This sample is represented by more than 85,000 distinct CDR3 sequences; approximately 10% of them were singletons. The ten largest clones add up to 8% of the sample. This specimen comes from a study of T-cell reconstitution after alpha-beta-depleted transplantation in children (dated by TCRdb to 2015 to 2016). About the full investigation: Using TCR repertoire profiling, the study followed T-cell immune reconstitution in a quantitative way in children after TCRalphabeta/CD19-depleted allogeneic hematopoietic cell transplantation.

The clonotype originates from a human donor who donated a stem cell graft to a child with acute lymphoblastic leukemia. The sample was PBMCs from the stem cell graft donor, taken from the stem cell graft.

This receptor carries the CDR3 CASSFGGGLAGAAEQFF. The DNA sequence is given as TGCGCCAGCAGCTTCGGGGGGGGGCTAGCGGGAGCCGCTGAGCAGTTCTTC. The sequence joins TRBV5-1 to TRBJ2-1; TRBD2 matches 10 bases in the middle. Clipping removes 2 bases from V and 9 bases from J, with 14 as the unmatched junction base count. Measured from the cysteine to the phenylalanine, the CDR3 is 17 residues long. This entry keeps only the CDR3 DNA: 51 bases, framed from base 1. CDR1 SGHRS and CDR2 YFSETQ were looked up in the germline V gene.